The 8 T cell receptor beta chains presented below share a single source sample, sequenced in a study of shared clonotypes between healthy human individuals (dated by TCRdb to 2018 to 2021). Library creation used the immunoSEQ multiplex PCR assay. The source is immuneACCESS, and TCRdb retained only in-frame sequences with V and J called. Part of the clones is not carried over; for the studies checked, unresolved V genes explain less than half of this, and the remainder is unexplained. Across this sample there are 600,000 or so clones, with 90% to 95% seen only once. About 0.11% of the sample comes from the top ten. For the CD8 naive samples, CD45RO-negative cells were positively selected for CCR7, yielding a CD45RA+CCR7+ population from which TemRA cells were excluded. The sequencing sample was made of naive CD8+ T cells sorted from blood. Taken with the paper, the label for cell subset or site translates to: CD45RA+CCR7+. The receptors come from a young woman in good health.

The chain has TRBV5-1 and TRBJ2-7; the match to TRBD1 covers 9 bases. The CDR3 sequence is 16 residues long. Germline V lookup: CDR1 SGHRS, CDR2 YFSETQ. Losses at the gene ends were 5 bases for V and 6 bases for J; bases not matched to a gene: 15. The CDR3 bases are TGCGCCAGCAGGGGAGAACCCGGGACAGGGCTCGGCGAGCAGTACTTC. Amino acids: CASRGEPGTGLGEQYF.

This chain uses TRBV27 with TRBJ2-7; TRBD1 or TRBD2 may be the D gene (5 bases each). Germline assignment: CDR1 MNHEY and CDR2 SMNVEV (reference sequence). The CDR3 extends over 13 amino acids. V was clipped by 6 bases and J by 2 bases, with 11 bases between them. The CDR3 spells CASRIGATYEQYF. CDR3 nucleotide sequence: TGTGCCAGCAGAATCGGGGCGACCTACGAGCAGTACTTC.

This clone was counted once. The J gene is TRBJ2-1, the V gene TRBV11-2; maybe TRBD2 (5 bases). Trimming stripped 0 bases from V and 4 bases from J, with 13 bases between. In germline, CDR1 is SGHAT, CDR2 FQNNGV. This CDR3 region has 16 residues. As DNA, the CDR3 is TGTGCCAGCAGCTTAGAACTAGTCCCCGAATACAATGAGCAGTTCTTC. This sequence encodes CASSLELVPEYNEQFF.

This chain joins TRBV6-5 and TRBJ2-5; 8 nucleotides line up with TRBD2. Losses at the gene ends were 3 bases for V and 4 bases for J; bases not matched to a gene: 10. In germline, CDR1 is MNHEY, CDR2 SVGAGI. This CDR3 region has 16 residues. The CDR3 DNA sequence: TGTGCCAGCAGTTATGGCGGGGGGACGTACGGAGAGACCCAGTACTTC. Its translation is CASSYGGGTYGETQYF.

This chain uses TRBV6-5 with TRBJ1-1; D possibly corresponds to TRBD1 (6 bases). Trimming took 10 bases from V and 2 from J, leaving 14 bases between them. The CDR3 has 13 amino acids. The germline V gene encodes CDR1 MNHEY and CDR2 SVGAGI. The CDR3 here is CATKQGLNTEAFF. The CDR3 bases are TGTGCCACTAAACAGGGCCTCAACACTGAAGCTTTCTTT.

The chain has TRBV28 and TRBJ1-5; D gene unclear. V was trimmed by 3 bases and J by 0 bases, leaving 9 bases between them. Looked up from germline, CDR1 is MDHEN and CDR2 is SYDVKM. The CDR3 totals 15 residues. The CDR3 coding sequence is TGTGCCAGCAGTTTGTTCGGGTATAGCAATCAGCCCCAGCATTTT. Protein product: CASSLFGYSNQPQHF.

The chain carries TRBV27 and TRBJ2-6; 8 nucleotides line up with TRBD1. V lost 6 bases, J lost 0 bases, and 10 bases stayed unmatched. The CDR3 is 18 amino acids. Germline CDR1 is MNHEY and CDR2 is SMNVEV (reference sequence). The CDR3 sequence: CASRVVDRAFSGANVLTF. Written as DNA, the CDR3 is TGTGCCAGCAGGGTCGTGGACAGGGCCTTCTCTGGGGCCAACGTCCTGACTTTC.

On this clone itself: Distinct nucleotide sequences in the sample also encode this CDR3. CDR3 residues: CASSVVQGRTEAFF. CDR3 nucleotides: TGTGCCAGCAGCGTAGTACAGGGGCGCACTGAAGCTTTCTTT. The gene calls are TRBV9 and TRBJ1-1, with 7 bases fitting TRBD1. The junction had 3 bases not matched to a gene; V was cut back by 0 bases and J by 4 bases. The CDR3 is 14 amino acids. Germline values: CDR1 SGDLS, CDR2 YYNGEE.